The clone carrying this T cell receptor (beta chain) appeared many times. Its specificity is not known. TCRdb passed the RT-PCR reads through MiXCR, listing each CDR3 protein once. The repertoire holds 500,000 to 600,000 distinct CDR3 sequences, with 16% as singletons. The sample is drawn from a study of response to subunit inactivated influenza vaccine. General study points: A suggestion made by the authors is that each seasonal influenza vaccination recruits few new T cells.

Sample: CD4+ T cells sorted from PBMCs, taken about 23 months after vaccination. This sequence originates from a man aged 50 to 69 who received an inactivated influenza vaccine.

CDR3 protein: CASAGSTDTQYF. In DNA, the CDR3 is TGTGCCAGCGCCGGGAGCACAGATACGCAGTATTTT. The chain couples TRBV6-5 to TRBJ2-3; D is undetermined. The CDR3 length is 12 residues. Trimming pared 8 bases from V and 0 bases from J, leaving 6 bases between. Germline V lookup: CDR1 MNHEY, CDR2 SVGAGI.